The entry below gives a single TCR beta chain sequence along with its context. Its antigen is undetermined. Germline CDR1 is MNHEY and CDR2 is SVGEGT. V was shortened by 10 bases and J by 4 bases, with 12 bases between the two germline ends. This CDR3 is built from 12 residues. With a J-beta primer mix and a sample-barcoded 5' primer, a second PCR ran about 7 to 11 cycles. One entry per CDR3 protein, called by TCRdb with MiXCR from the 5' RACE reads. This sample has about 400,000 distinct CDR3 sequences, with 52% found just once. This sample is drawn from a study of blood T cells in healthy people across ages. General study points: Researchers judged that diversity estimates from one million T cells fell short of true values. Naive T cell percentage by flow cytometry tracked strongly with beta diversity.

This receptor was identified in a man between 60 and 70 years old in good health. This chain links TRBV6-2 or TRBV6-3 with TRBJ2-3; no clear D gene. Sequenced: blood. The CDR3 DNA reads TGTGCCACCGGACCCTACCCAGATACGCAGTATTTT. This encodes CATGPYPDTQYF.